This T cell receptor (beta chain) was sequenced during a study of blood T cell repertoires in COVID-19. Looking at the study overall: COVID-19 samples, acute and convalescent, were from the United States, Italy and Spain. The analysed material was cDNA or gDNA that came from T cells, B-cell-depleted T cells, or PBMCs.

Some clones are missing from TCRdb's copy, which holds only in-frame ones; the method was immunoSEQ multiplex PCR. This sample yields approximately 70,000 clones, of which roughly 85% are seen a single time; more than 3% belongs to the top ten. Patients in Seattle were enrolled during active infection, then followed longitudinally. V lost 1 base to trimming and J lost 6 bases, with 8 bases between them. Germline-derived CDR1 and CDR2 are MGHRA and YSYEKL. The CDR3 sequence is 13 residues long. The chain couples TRBV4-1 to TRBJ2-3, with D perhaps TRBD1 (5 bases). Sequencing was performed on peripheral blood. The receptor's source is a woman aged 50 to 65 with COVID-19, enrolled during active disease. The CDR3 reads CASSQVGRDTQYF. The DNA for the CDR3 is TGCGCCAGCAGCCAAGTGGGGCGCGATACGCAGTATTTT.